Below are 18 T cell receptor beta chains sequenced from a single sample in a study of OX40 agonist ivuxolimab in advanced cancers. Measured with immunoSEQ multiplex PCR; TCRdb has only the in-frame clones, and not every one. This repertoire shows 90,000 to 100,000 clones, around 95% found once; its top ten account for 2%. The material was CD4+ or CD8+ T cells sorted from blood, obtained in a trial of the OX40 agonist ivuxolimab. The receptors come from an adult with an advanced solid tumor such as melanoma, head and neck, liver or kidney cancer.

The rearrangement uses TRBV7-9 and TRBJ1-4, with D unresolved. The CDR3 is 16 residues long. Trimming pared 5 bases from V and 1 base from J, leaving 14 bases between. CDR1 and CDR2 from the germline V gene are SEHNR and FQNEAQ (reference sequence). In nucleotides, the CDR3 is TGTGCCAGCAGCCCCACGCCTCCGGGAACTAATGAAAAACTGTTTTTT. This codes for CASSPTPPGTNEKLFF.

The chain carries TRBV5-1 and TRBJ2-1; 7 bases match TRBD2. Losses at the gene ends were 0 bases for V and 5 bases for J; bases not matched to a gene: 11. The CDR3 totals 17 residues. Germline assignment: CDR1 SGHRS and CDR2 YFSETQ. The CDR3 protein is CASSLAPLAELDNEQFF. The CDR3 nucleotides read TGCGCCAGCAGCTTGGCCCCTCTAGCGGAGCTGGACAATGAGCAGTTCTTC.

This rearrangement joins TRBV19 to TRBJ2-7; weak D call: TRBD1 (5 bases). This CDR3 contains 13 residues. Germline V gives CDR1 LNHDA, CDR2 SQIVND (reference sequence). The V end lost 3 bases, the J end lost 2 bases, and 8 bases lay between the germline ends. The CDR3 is CASSMTATYEQYF. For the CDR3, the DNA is TGTGCCAGTAGTATGACAGCCACCTACGAGCAGTACTTC.

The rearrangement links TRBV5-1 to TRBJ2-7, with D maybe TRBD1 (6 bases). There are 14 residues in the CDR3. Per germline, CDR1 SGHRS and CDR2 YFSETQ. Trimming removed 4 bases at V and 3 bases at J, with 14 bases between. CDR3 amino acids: CASSAGERLYEQYF. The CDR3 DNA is TGCGCCAGCAGCGCAGGGGAAAGGCTCTACGAGCAGTACTTC.

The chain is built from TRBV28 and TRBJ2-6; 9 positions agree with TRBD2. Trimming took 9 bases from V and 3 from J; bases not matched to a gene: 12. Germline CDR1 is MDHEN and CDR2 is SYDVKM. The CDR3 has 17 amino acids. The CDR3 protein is CASSGVSGSLGANVLTF. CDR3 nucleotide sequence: TGTGCCAGTTCTGGGGTTAGCGGGAGTCTTGGGGCCAACGTCCTGACTTTC.

The CDR3 is CASSLGTQNPGSGELFF. CDR3 bases: TGTGCCAGCAGCTTGGGGACCCAGAATCCTGGCAGCGGGGAGCTGTTTTTT. This chain connects TRBV11-3 to TRBJ2-2, with D perhaps TRBD1 or TRBD2 (5 bases each). The CDR3 extends over 17 amino acids. Deletions cut 3 bases from V and 7 bases from J, with 21 bases between. Germline CDR1 is SGHNT and CDR2 is YENEEA.

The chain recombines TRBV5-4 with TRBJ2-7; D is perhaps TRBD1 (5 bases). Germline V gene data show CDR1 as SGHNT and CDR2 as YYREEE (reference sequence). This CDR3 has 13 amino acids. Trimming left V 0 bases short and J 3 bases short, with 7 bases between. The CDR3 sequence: CASSLGQNYEQYF. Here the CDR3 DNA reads TGTGCCAGCAGCTTGGGACAGAACTACGAGCAGTACTTC.

Here the CDR3 DNA reads TGTGCCAGCAACACTCACCCGGGACTAGCGGGATGGAACACAGATACGCAGTATTTT. It translates to CASNTHPGLAGWNTDTQYF. V gene TRBV5-4 combines with J gene TRBJ2-3, with TRBD2 identical over 13 bases. Germline V gene data show CDR1 as SGHNT and CDR2 as YYREEE (reference sequence). The V segment lost 6 bases and the J segment 2 bases; nucleotides outside the gene matches: 15. This CDR3 contains 19 residues.

The CDR3 spells CASSPQGLGADTQYF. The CDR3 DNA reads TGCGCCAGCAGCCCCCAGGGGCTAGGGGCAGATACGCAGTATTTT. V gene TRBV4-1 combines with J gene TRBJ2-3; D perhaps matches TRBD1 (6 bases). Trimming shortened V by 4 bases and J by 4 bases, and 15 bases separated the two germline ends. This CDR3 region has 15 residues. Germline CDR1 is MGHRA and CDR2 is YSYEKL.

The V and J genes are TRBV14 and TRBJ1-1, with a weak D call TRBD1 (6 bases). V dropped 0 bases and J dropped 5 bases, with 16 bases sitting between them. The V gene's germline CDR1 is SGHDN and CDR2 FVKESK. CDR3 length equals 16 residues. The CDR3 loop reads CASSQDTDRAITEAFF. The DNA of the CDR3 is TGTGCCAGCAGCCAAGATACGGACAGAGCCATTACTGAAGCTTTCTTT.

In nucleotides, the CDR3 is TGTGCCAGCAGCCAAGATGCTGGGACCACCGACAATGAGCAGTTCTTC. As protein: CASSQDAGTTDNEQFF. The chain carries TRBV4-2 and TRBJ2-1; either TRBD1 or TRBD2 may fit D (5 bases each). The ends were cut back, 0 bases at V and 5 bases at J, with 14 bases in the middle. This CDR3 spans 16 amino acids. Germline CDR1 is LGHNA and CDR2 is YNFKEQ.

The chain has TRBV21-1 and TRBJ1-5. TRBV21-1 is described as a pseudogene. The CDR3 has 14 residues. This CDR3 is CASSKGNGHQPQHF. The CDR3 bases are TGTGCCAGCAGCAAAGGGAACGGCCATCAGCCCCAGCATTTT.

CDR3 sequence: CASSLWGSSAANTGELFF. The CDR3 coding sequence is TGTGCCAGCAGCTTGTGGGGGTCTAGCGCCGCGAACACCGGGGAGCTGTTTTTT. V usage is TRBV5-6 and J usage is TRBJ2-2, with a weak D call TRBD2 (6 bases). Germline V gives CDR1 SGHDT, CDR2 YYEEEE. The CDR3 is 18 amino acids. The germline V and J ends were trimmed by 1 base and 0 bases, with 16 bases remaining between them.

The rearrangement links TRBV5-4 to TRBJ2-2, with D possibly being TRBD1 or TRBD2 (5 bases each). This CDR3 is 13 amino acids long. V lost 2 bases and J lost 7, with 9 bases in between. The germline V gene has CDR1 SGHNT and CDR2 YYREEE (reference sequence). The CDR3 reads CASSFLGGGELFF. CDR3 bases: TGTGCCAGCAGCTTCCTTGGGGGCGGGGAGCTGTTTTTT.

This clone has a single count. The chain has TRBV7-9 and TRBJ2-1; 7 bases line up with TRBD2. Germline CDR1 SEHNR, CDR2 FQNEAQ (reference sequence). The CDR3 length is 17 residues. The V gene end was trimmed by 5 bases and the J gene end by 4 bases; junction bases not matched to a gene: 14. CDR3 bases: TGTGCCAGCAGCCCGCCTTCCCAGGGAGCGGGGTACAATGAGCAGTTCTTC. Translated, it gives CASSPPSQGAGYNEQFF. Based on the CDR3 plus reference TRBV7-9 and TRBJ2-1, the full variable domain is DTGVSQNPRHKITKRGQNVTFRCDPISEHNRLYWYRQTLGQGPEFLTYFQNEAQLEKSRLLSDRFSAERPKGSFSTLEIQRTEQGDSAMYLCASSPPSQGAGYNEQFFGPGTRLTVL.

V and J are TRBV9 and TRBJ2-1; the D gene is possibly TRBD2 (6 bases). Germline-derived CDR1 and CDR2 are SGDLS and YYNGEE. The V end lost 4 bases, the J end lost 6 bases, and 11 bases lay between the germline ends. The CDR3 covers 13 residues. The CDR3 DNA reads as TGTGCCAGCAGCCAGACGGGAGTCAATGAGCAGTTCTTC. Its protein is CASSQTGVNEQFF. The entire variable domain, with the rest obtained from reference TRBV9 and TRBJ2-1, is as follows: DSGVTQTPKHLITATGQRVTLRCSPRSGDLSVYWYQQSLDQGLQFLIQYYNGEERAKGNILERFSAQQFPDLHSELNLSSLELGDSALYFCASSQTGVNEQFFGPGTRLTVL.

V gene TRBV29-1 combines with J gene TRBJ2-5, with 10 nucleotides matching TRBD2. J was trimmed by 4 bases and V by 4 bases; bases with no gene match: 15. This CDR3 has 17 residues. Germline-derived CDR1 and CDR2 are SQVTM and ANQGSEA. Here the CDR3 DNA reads TGCAGCGTTGTTCCCCTAGCGGGGGCTACGATGACAGAGACCCAGTACTTC. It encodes CSVVPLAGATMTETQYF. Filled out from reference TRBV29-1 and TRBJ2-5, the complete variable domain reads SAVISQKPSRDICQRGTSLTIQCQVDSQVTMMFWYRQQPGQSLTLIATANQGSEATYESGFVIDKFPISRPNLTFSTLTVSNMSPEDSSIYLCSVVPLAGATMTETQYFGPGTRLLVL.

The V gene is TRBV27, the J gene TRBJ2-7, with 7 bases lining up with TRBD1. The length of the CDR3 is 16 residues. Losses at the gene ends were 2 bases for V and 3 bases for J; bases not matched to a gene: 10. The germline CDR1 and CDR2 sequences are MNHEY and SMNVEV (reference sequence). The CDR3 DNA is TGTGCCAGCAGTTTACCCGTGACAGGGAAGGGCTACGAGCAGTACTTC. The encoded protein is CASSLPVTGKGYEQYF.